Shown below are 18 T cell receptor beta chains from a single sample sequenced in a study of identical twins. Via MiXCR, TCRdb re-called the 5' RACE reads, giving one row per CDR3 protein. Among 750,000 to 950,000 distinct CDR3 sequences listed, 9% to 15% were seen once. These data were likewise used in another study, on yellow fever vaccine responses in identical twins.

Sequenced: PBMCs. The receptors were sampled from a woman aged 18 to 35 in good health.

For this clonotype: Possible read error: a much larger clone is one base away. V gene TRBV18 combines with J gene TRBJ2-5, with D possibly being TRBD1 (5 bases). The CDR3 totals 14 residues. The germline gives CDR1 KGHSH, CDR2 LQKENI. V lost 5 bases to trimming and J lost 2 bases, with 12 bases between them. The CDR3 loop is CASSSDSIQETQYF. The CDR3 DNA is TGTGCCAGCTCATCCGACAGTATTCAAGAGACCCAGTACTTC.

The V and J genes are TRBV6-5 and TRBJ2-1; D might be TRBD1 or TRBD2, each matching 6 bases. Deletions cut 0 bases from V and 7 bases from J, with 10 bases between. Germline CDR1 and CDR2: MNHEY and SVGAGI. The CDR3 sequence is 14 residues long. CDR3 coding DNA: TGTGCCAGCAGTTACTCCCAAGGGGGGAATGAGCAGTTCTTC. This codes for CASSYSQGGNEQFF.

This clonotype has ten or more counts. The J gene is TRBJ1-1, the V gene TRBV29-1, with TRBD1 matching over 8 bases. The V segment lost 7 bases and the J segment 4 bases; nucleotides outside the gene matches: 8. Germline V lookup: CDR1 SQVTM, CDR2 ANQGSEA. CDR3 size: 13 residues. The CDR3 DNA sequence: TGCAGCGGTGACAGGGGTTCGAGCACTGAAGCTTTCTTT. Protein sequence: CSGDRGSSTEAFF.

The V gene is TRBV3-1, the J gene TRBJ2-3, with D perhaps being TRBD1 or TRBD2 (5 bases each). Trimming pared 1 base from V and 2 bases from J, leaving 19 bases between. Per the germline V gene, CDR1 is LGHDT and CDR2 is YNNKEL (reference sequence). The CDR3 length is 18 residues. CDR3 amino acids: CASSQAGGVPGTTDTQYF. As DNA, the CDR3 is TGTGCCAGCAGCCAAGCGGGTGGTGTTCCAGGGACCACAGATACGCAGTATTTT.

This clonotype occurred a few times. This CDR3 reads CASLWLAGISYEQYV. CDR3 nucleotides: TGTGCCAGCTTGTGGCTAGCGGGGATCTCCTACGAGCAGTACGTC. This chain connects TRBV6-8 to TRBJ2-7; 9 bases match TRBD2. CDR1 and CDR2 (germline): MNHGY, SAAAGT. The CDR3 spans 15 residues. V lost 8 bases, J lost 0 bases, and 8 bases stayed unmatched.

This clonotype occurred many times. This chain uses TRBV5-1 with TRBJ2-1, with a possible D match to TRBD2 (5 bases). Germline-derived CDR1 and CDR2 are SGHRS and YFSETQ. CDR3 size: 16 residues. V was trimmed by 0 bases and J by 0 bases, leaving 10 bases between them. DNA of the CDR3: TGCGCCAGCAGCTTGGGTGTGGGGAGCTCCTACAATGAGCAGTTCTTC. Translating gives CASSLGVGSSYNEQFF.

The chain has TRBV5-1 and TRBJ2-1; maybe TRBD2 (6 bases). CDR3 length equals 14 residues. From germline, CDR1 is SGHRS and CDR2 YFSETQ. V lost 2 bases to trimming and J lost 6 bases, with 12 bases between them. The CDR3 here is CASSLASETNEQFF. As DNA, the CDR3 is TGCGCCAGCAGCTTAGCTAGCGAGACCAATGAGCAGTTCTTC. Complete variable domain (other parts from reference TRBV5-1 and TRBJ2-1): KAGVTQTPRYLIKTRGQQVTLSCSPISGHRSVSWYQQTPGQGLQFLFEYFSETQRNKGNFPGRFSGRQFSNSRSEMNVSTLELGDSALYLCASSLASETNEQFFGPGTRLTVL.

The rearrangement links TRBV12-3 or TRBV12-4 to TRBJ2-5; D is uncertain. The CDR3 is made up of 13 amino acids. V was clipped by 0 bases and J by 5 bases, with 7 bases between them. The CDR3 protein is CASSLAYWETQYF. The DNA for the CDR3 is TGTGCCAGCAGTTTAGCCTACTGGGAGACCCAGTACTTC.

Regarding this clonotype: A much bigger clone sits one base away, suggesting this may be a read error. The chain employs TRBV2 and TRBJ2-4; D not resolved. Between the trimmed V and J ends, which lost 6 bases and 8 bases, there was a span of 23 bases. Germline CDR1 reads SNHLY; CDR2 reads FYNNEI. The CDR3 spans 16 residues. This CDR3 is CASRAEINNRGDIQYF. CDR3 in DNA: TGTGCCAGCAGAGCTGAAATCAACAACCGAGGAGACATTCAGTACTTC.

V and J are TRBV29-1 and TRBJ2-3, with 8 bases identical to TRBD2. This CDR3 spans 17 amino acids. V was pared by 4 bases and J by 6 bases, with 18 bases of the junction left unmatched. Germline CDR1 and CDR2: SQVTM and ANQGSEA. The CDR3 loop is CSVGVRGGLVGADTQYF. In DNA, the CDR3 is TGCAGCGTTGGGGTCCGCGGGGGGCTAGTGGGAGCGGATACGCAGTATTTT.

J is TRBJ2-3 and V is TRBV29-1, with D perhaps matching TRBD1 (6 bases). Germline values: CDR1 SQVTM, CDR2 ANQGSEA. The CDR3 runs 13 residues. Trimming took off 5 bases at V and 0 bases at J, with 9 bases between the two ends. The CDR3 here is CSVLRGSTDTQYF. For the CDR3, the DNA is TGCAGCGTTCTCAGGGGAAGCACAGATACGCAGTATTTT.

This clonotype has a handful of counts. The chain has TRBV20-1 and TRBJ1-4; D possibly corresponds to TRBD1 (6 bases). Trimming cost V 5 bases and J 7 bases, with 17 bases left between them. Germline assignment: CDR1 DFQATT and CDR2 SNEGSKA (reference sequence). This CDR3 spans 14 amino acids. CDR3 protein: CSASDRFDGEKLFF. For the CDR3, the DNA is TGCAGTGCTTCTGACAGGTTCGATGGTGAAAAACTGTTTTTT.

V usage is TRBV4-1 and J usage is TRBJ2-5; a weak D match, TRBD2 (6 bases). Trimming stripped 2 bases from V and 5 bases from J, with 9 bases between. Looked up from germline, CDR1 is MGHRA and CDR2 is YSYEKL. The CDR3 is 13 residues long. The CDR3 protein is CASSQSGVETQYF. CDR3 DNA: TGCGCCAGCAGCCAATCGGGGGTTGAGACCCAGTACTTC.

This clonotype was recorded a few times. The J gene is TRBJ2-1, the V gene TRBV4-1; D is uncertain. Germline V lookup: CDR1 MGHRA, CDR2 YSYEKL. V was trimmed by 4 bases and J by 4 bases, leaving 11 bases between them. CDR3 length: 14 amino acids. In DNA form, the CDR3 reads TGCGCCAGCAGCCCGCCCCTGGGTTACAATGAGCAGTTCTTC. Protein sequence: CASSPPLGYNEQFF.

About this clonotype itself: The junction departs from germline at one end; a sequencing error may be responsible. This chain links TRBV5-1 with TRBJ2-3, with a possible D match to TRBD2 (5 bases). The CDR3 consists of 14 residues. Germline CDR1 and CDR2: SGHRS and YFSETQ. CDR3 coding DNA: TGCGCCAGCAGCTTTCGCAGCGGCACAGATACGCAGTGTTTT. It yields the protein CASSFRSGTDTQCF.

This chain connects TRBV27 to TRBJ1-6; possibly TRBD1 for D (6 bases). Germline V gene lookup returns CDR1 MNHEY and CDR2 SMNVEV (reference sequence). V was trimmed by 4 bases and J by 6 bases, leaving 16 bases between them. The CDR3 has 16 residues. CDR3 protein: CASSSGRGRINSPLHF. Here the CDR3 DNA reads TGTGCCAGCAGTTCGGGCAGGGGTAGGATTAATTCACCCCTCCACTTT.

Ten or more counts support this clonotype. The chain uses TRBV28 and TRBJ2-7; TRBD1 is a possible D gene (5 bases). This CDR3 spans 14 amino acids. The germline V and J ends were trimmed by 7 bases and 0 bases, with 13 bases remaining between them. Germline CDR1 is MDHEN and CDR2 is SYDVKM. This CDR3 is CASKSIQASYEQYF. The CDR3 DNA reads as TGTGCCAGCAAATCGATACAGGCCTCCTACGAGCAGTACTTC.

Only a few counts were recorded for this clonotype. This chain joins TRBV20-1 and TRBJ2-1; 10 bases match TRBD2. Germline loops: CDR1 DFQATT, CDR2 SNEGSKA (reference sequence). Unmatched junction bases numbered 15, after V lost 6 bases and J lost 7 bases. This CDR3 is built from 16 residues. CDR3: CSAPRRASGSENEQFF. CDR3 bases: TGCAGTGCCCCCCGACGGGCTAGCGGGAGTGAGAATGAGCAGTTCTTC.